This T cell receptor (beta chain) was recorded in a study of blood T cell repertoires in COVID-19. Study as a whole: The analysed material was cDNA or gDNA that came from T cells, B-cell-depleted T cells, or PBMCs.

This CDR3 is 14 amino acids long. Germline V gene lookup returns CDR1 MDHEN and CDR2 SYDVKM. Trimming stripped 5 bases from V and 7 bases from J, with 12 bases between. In the original workflow: Counts of nucleated cells, estimated from reference gene primer amplification, were obtained. Clones were read by immunoSEQ multiplex PCR, and TCRdb kept only the in-frame ones, dropping some. From that table come the V and J calls and clone size; the DNA was used to work out D and trimming. The sample includes tens of thousands of clones, just under 80% of them seen just once. The chain combines TRBV28 with TRBJ1-6; perhaps TRBD1 as D (6 bases). Sequenced material: peripheral blood. The receptor comes from a human donor in a cohort sampled during active COVID-19. The CDR3 loop reads CASSRVQGNSPLHF. The DNA of the CDR3 is TGTGCCAGCAGTCGGGTCCAGGGGAATTCACCCCTCCACTTT.